The present TCR beta chain was sequenced within a study of cytomegalovirus exposure and HLA in healthy donors. Study as a whole: Genotyping of 430 or so donors showed that 80% to 90% belonged to the Caucasian-associated ancestry cluster. Study conclusions and caveats: Accurate prediction of HLA-A and HLA-B alleles (for most subjects) was reportedly achieved from TCR beta sequences. A highly shared variant cluster was judged a likely technical artifact. Several of the most significant clusters appeared linked to common viral pathogens, based on a later analysis.

The CDR3 is 14 amino acids. V was cut by 4 bases and J by 9 bases, with 17 bases left in between. The PCR ran on 60 Vbeta and 13 Jbeta primers. Libraries were prepared by immunoSEQ multiplex PCR; TCRdb keeps only in-frame clonotypes and omits some of them. The sample shows under 150,000 clones, 75% to 85% of them seen only once. This clone was observed a few times. The antigen remains undetermined. The J gene is TRBJ1-5, the V gene TRBV5-3; D is unclear. TRBV5-3 is an open reading frame whose function is uncertain. Sequencing used PBMCs. This clonotype was obtained from a young man in good health and CMV-seronegative. In nucleotides, the CDR3 is TGTGCCAGAAGCAGAAACCGGGTGGAGGGGCCCCAGCATTTT. It codes for CARSRNRVEGPQHF.